The 10 T cell receptor beta chains below were found in one sample sequenced in a study of control samples from healthy donors and cancer patients (dated by TCRdb to about 2020). Library preparation used the immunoSEQ multiplex PCR assay. TCRdb stores this immuneACCESS table with in-frame sequences only. Part of the clones is absent; in the studies checked, under half of the shortfall reflects unresolved V genes, and no reason is known for the rest. The table for this sample lists 150,000 or so clones; roughly 93% of them were counted only once. Together, the top ten hold 4.5% to 6% of the sample. Input material: blood. The receptors stem from a man between 18 and 29 years old in good health.

This clone was counted only a few times. CDR3 in DNA: TGTGCCAGCTGCCGGACAGTTGGGCGGGCCGGGGAGCTGTTTTTT. Translated, it gives CASCRTVGRAGELFF. This sequence joins TRBV27 and TRBJ2-2; possible D gene TRBD1, 6 bases. The CDR3 runs to 15 residues. The germline gives CDR1 MNHEY, CDR2 SMNVEV (reference sequence). V was clipped by 8 bases and J by 6 bases, with 19 bases between them.

This clone occurred once. Here the CDR3 DNA reads TGTGCCACCAGCAGAGATGTTGGATCGTACGAGCAGTACTTC. Amino acid sequence: CATSRDVGSYEQYF. The chain combines TRBV15 with TRBJ2-7; no reliable D call. Germline lookup yields CDR1 LNHNV and CDR2 YYDKDF (reference sequence). This CDR3 is 14 amino acids long. Trimming left V 0 bases short and J 4 bases short, with 10 bases between.

The chain carries TRBV28 and TRBJ2-7; the D is unclear. Germline CDR1 MDHEN, CDR2 SYDVKM. Trimming stripped 8 bases from V and 2 bases from J, with 13 bases between. The CDR3 totals 13 residues. The CDR3 here is CASCWGFTYEQYF. The CDR3 nucleotides are TGTGCCAGCTGCTGGGGTTTCACCTACGAGCAGTACTTC. Supplemented by reference TRBV28 and TRBJ2-7, the full variable domain reads DVKVTQSSRYLVKRTGEKVFLECVQDMDHENMFWYRQDPGLGLRLIYFSYDVKMKEKGDIPEGYSVSREKKERFSLILESASTNQTSMYLCASCWGFTYEQYFGPGTRLTVT.

This CDR3 is CAISPGWNTEAFF. The CDR3, as DNA: TGTGCCATCAGCCCAGGGTGGAACACTGAAGCTTTCTTT. The chain recombines TRBV10-3 with TRBJ1-1; tentatively, D is TRBD1 (5 bases). V lost 6 bases and J lost 1, with 9 bases in between. The length of the CDR3 is 13 residues. Germline V gene sequence: CDR1 ENHRY, CDR2 SYGVKD.

V and J are TRBV9 and TRBJ2-3, with D uncertain. Germline V gene data show CDR1 as SGDLS and CDR2 as YYNGEE. The CDR3 totals 15 residues. V shed 1 base and J shed 4 bases, with 13 bases lying between them. The CDR3 loop is CASSVTAFQADTQYF. For the CDR3, the DNA is TGTGCCAGCAGCGTAACCGCATTTCAGGCAGATACGCAGTATTTT.

This clone occurred once. V gene TRBV4-3 combines with J gene TRBJ1-1, with D possibly being TRBD1 (6 bases). Trimming pared 4 bases from V and 3 bases from J, leaving 18 bases between. The CDR3 totals 16 residues. Germline V gene lookup returns CDR1 LGHNA and CDR2 YSLEER. This CDR3 reads CASSLYLRGKDTEAFF. The CDR3 bases are TGCGCCAGCAGCCTGTACCTGAGGGGGAAGGACACTGAAGCTTTCTTT.

The genes are TRBV7-9 and TRBJ2-5; 9 bases map to TRBD1. V lost 7 bases, J lost 3 bases, and 9 bases stayed unmatched. The germline gives CDR1 SEHNR, CDR2 FQNEAQ (reference sequence). This CDR3 comprises 15 residues. The DNA of the CDR3 is TGTGCCAGCACCGCCTCCGGGACAGGGAAAGAGACCCAGTACTTC. It specifies CASTASGTGKETQYF. Drawing the rest from reference TRBV7-9 and TRBJ2-5, the complete variable domain is DTGVSQNPRHKITKRGQNVTFRCDPISEHNRLYWYRQTLGQGPEFLTYFQNEAQLEKSRLLSDRFSAERPKGSFSTLEIQRTEQGDSAMYLCASTASGTGKETQYFGPGTRLLVL.

The rearrangement joins TRBV27 to TRBJ2-3; D may match TRBD1 or TRBD2 (6 bases each). V was clipped by 6 bases and J by 3 bases, with 19 bases between them. The germline V gene has CDR1 MNHEY and CDR2 SMNVEV (reference sequence). The CDR3 is 16 residues long. CDR3 DNA sequence: TGTGCCAGCAGCAAGGGGGGTAGCGGTACAACAGATACGCAGTATTTT. Translated, it gives CASSKGGSGTTDTQYF.

This clone was counted a single time. DNA for the CDR3: TGTGCCAGCAGTTTGCGGGGGGGGTTTAAGGCTTTCTTT. It yields the protein CASSLRGGFKAFF. The V call is TRBV28, the J call TRBJ1-1; D possibly corresponds to TRBD1 (5 bases). The germline CDR1 and CDR2 sequences are MDHEN and SYDVKM. Trimming took off 3 bases at V and 11 bases at J, with 16 bases between the two ends. The CDR3 is 13 residues long.

The CDR3 sequence: CATSREAFISTGELFF. For the CDR3, the DNA is TGTGCCACCAGCAGAGAAGCGTTTATTTCGACCGGGGAGCTGTTTTTT. The J gene is TRBJ2-2, the V gene TRBV15, with D unclear. The CDR3 is 16 residues long. The V gene's germline CDR1 is LNHNV and CDR2 YYDKDF (reference sequence). Trimming took 0 bases from V and 5 from J, leaving 13 bases between them. Full variable domain (outside the CDR3, taken from reference TRBV15 and TRBJ2-2): DAMVIQNPRYQVTQFGKPVTLSCSQTLNHNVMYWYQQKSSQAPKLLFHYYDKDFNNEADTPDNFQSRRPNTSFCFLDIRSPGLGDTAMYLCATSREAFISTGELFFGEGSRLTVL.